The T cell receptor beta chain under discussion was sequenced for a study of circulating CD8 cells and anti-PD-1 response in melanoma (dated by TCRdb to the early 2020s). Context from the whole study: Nivolumab was given to patients intravenously at 3 mg/kg every 2 weeks. The TCR repertoire analysis covered around 11 melanoma patients: 7 non-responders and 4 responders. The melanoma cohort included about 13 patients, of whom seven received anti-PD-1 as first-line therapy and six had previously received targeted therapy or immunotherapy. Patients with complete or partial responses were classified as responders, and patients with stable or progressive disease (RECIST v1.1) were classified as non-responders. In on-treatment samples, a biotinylated anti-human IgG4 antibody was used to detect PD-1.

TCRdb names NextSeq 500 as the instrument used. The QIAseq Immune Repertoire RNA Library Kit, Human TCR Panel, was used to prepare TCR libraries from 15 ng of total RNA. The TCR libraries were sequenced on an Illumina NextSeq using a Mid Output V2 kit and asymmetric 261x41 paired-end reads. Every TCR library was diluted down to 3 to 5 nM, then pooled, denatured and loaded at roughly 1 pM. In the paper's pipeline: Processing of the TCR FASTQ files took place in the QIAGEN GeneGlobe Data Analysis Center, and downstream analysis was done in R 3.5.2. Clonality was calculated as one minus the Shannon entropy normalized by the log of the number of unique productive sequences. For each subset, Fisher exact tests at 5% FDR were used to find TRA or TRB clonotypes whose abundance differed between baseline and M1. Clonotypes with differential abundance were classified as emerging, expanding, contracting or non-expanding/contracting. Morisita's overlap index was used to measure repertoire overlap between patients. TCRdb trimmed public reads at Q25 via fastp, called clones via MiXCR and kept in-frame beta chains. Rows merge per CDR3 protein into single entries with the most common DNA and genes. For this entry, the V and J calls and clone size follow TCRdb and not the study's own pipeline. This sample comprises hundreds of distinct CDR3 sequences, roughly 10% of them detected only once. The ten largest clones capture roughly a third of the sample.

Four subsets defined by PD-1 and/or TIGIT were sorted from live CD3+CD8+TCRalphabeta+ cells on a BD FACSAria II cell sorter. Circulating CD8 T cells were sorted into four subsets by PD-1 and TIGIT expression to characterize their relevance to anti-PD-1 therapy response. For each sorted CD8 T-cell subset, both the TCR alpha and TCR beta chains were sequenced. Peripheral blood was collected at three points: before the first anti-PD-1 injection, after two injections and after four injections. PBMCs were immediately isolated by Ficoll gradient centrifugation. Until use, PBMCs were stored frozen in liquid nitrogen in RPMI containing roughly 19% FCS and approximately 9.4% DMSO. Thawed PBMCs were stained with a viability dye and antibodies against CD3, CD8alpha, TCRalphabeta, PD-1 and TIGIT. The RNeasy Kit was used to extract total RNA, and all samples came in with a RIN above 7. Via the germline V gene (reference sequence), CDR1 is DFQATT and CDR2 SNEGSKA. Inclusive of the bounding cysteine and phenylalanine, the CDR3 is 12 residues long. The DNA shown is the 36-base CDR3, in frame from base 1. V is reduced by 3 bases and J by 6 bases, leaving a spacing of 9 bases between them.

This clonotype is large (0.1 to 1%) in terms of sample share. Its antigen specificity is not known. No much larger clone is present one base from it, and per-base qualities are unavailable. Broader findings and caveats from the paper: The DNEG repertoire was the most diverse; PD-1 and DPOS showed similar, higher clonality, and TIGIT repertoires were the least diverse. The published TCR repertoire comparisons used only baseline and M1 samples from a small cohort with few responders. The authors pointed out that the cohort included both treatment-naive and previously treated patients, and that this mix could influence the results. Because material was limited, most experiments were generally run without replicates. Because tumor material was not accessible, tumor reactivity was instead assessed by peptide assays on expanded sorted subsets. Between subsets, repertoires were largely private, with fewer than 7% of TRB clonotypes shared at M1, and the highest sharing was seen between DPOS and TIGIT.

The rearranged chain carries TRBV20-1 and TRBJ1-5; no D gene call is confident. The TCR was taken from a human donor with melanoma. The sample here was CD8+ T cells from PBMCs, taken at baseline or after one month of anti-PD-1 therapy (not recorded which). The DNA sequence is as follows: TGCAGTGCTAGTGGAGTCGGTCAGCCCCAGCATTTT. It translates to CSASGVGQPQHF.